This entry concerns a single T cell receptor (beta chain). Per the study methods: Cell counts per sample came from amplifying reference gene primers. The assay was immunoSEQ multiplex PCR, and TCRdb's table has in-frame clones only and misses some. V and J calls and clone size follow that table, whereas D and trimming were derived from the DNA. The sample has around 160,000 clones, 89% seen once. These data originate in a study of blood T cell repertoires in COVID-19. About the study: COVID-19 samples collected from the United States, Italy and Spain covered acute and convalescent phases. PBMCs, B-cell-depleted T cells, or T cells were the source of the cDNA or gDNA that made up the material.

Germline V gene lookup returns CDR1 MNHEY and CDR2 SVGAGI. The V and J ends lost 8 bases and 4 bases, in that order; junction bases with no gene match: 8. The CDR3 contains 14 residues. The material sequenced was peripheral blood. The clonotype was recovered from a man aged 60 to 69 with acute or convalescent COVID-19. This chain connects TRBV6-5 to TRBJ2-7, with TRBD1 identical over 10 bases. The CDR3 DNA follows: TGTGCCAGCGAACGACAGGGGGCCCAATACGAGCAGTACTTC. Its protein product is CASERQGAQYEQYF.